This T cell receptor beta chain was captured by sequencing in a study of blood T cell repertoires in COVID-19. In the study overall: The United States, Italy and Spain provided the acute and convalescent COVID-19 samples.

Germline trimming cut 1 base from V and 6 bases from J; bases unmatched to any gene: 3. Looked up from germline, CDR1 is LGHDT and CDR2 is YNNKEL (reference sequence). The CDR3 sequence is 14 residues long. Only in-frame clones appear in the TCRdb table, and some are missing; sequencing was by immunoSEQ multiplex PCR. The sample lists under 350,000 clones; 80% to 90% were seen once. Across 20 to 25 US areas, participants ranged in age from 18 to 89 years. Clinical history as reported by participants underpinned cohort assignment. The chain employs TRBV3-1 (or the pseudogene TRBV3-2) and TRBJ2-7; 10 bases fit TRBD2. The receptor was isolated from a middle-aged woman with acute COVID-19. The source material was PBMCs or T cells enriched from blood (not recorded which). CDR3: CASSQVPSGSEQYF. The DNA of the CDR3 is TGTGCCAGCAGCCAAGTGCCTAGCGGGAGCGAGCAGTACTTC.